This T cell receptor beta chain was found in a study of PD-1 blockade in classical Hodgkin lymphoma. Assay used: immunoSEQ multiplex PCR; TCRdb lists only in-frame clones, some missing. The sample yields 25,000 to 35,000 clones, roughly 80% seen once. Comments on this clone: Its cognate antigen is unknown.

Documented time point: cycle 4 day 1 (C4D1), after 6 weeks of nivolumab. No patient escaped relapse after autologous stem cell transplantation, and brentuximab vedotin exposure varied. Negative selection with magnetic separation was used to purify CD4+ T cells from thawed PBMCs. The study, taken as a whole, reports: Why repertoires differed is undefined; disease activity or prior therapy possibly contributed. Unlike CD8+ TCR diversity, which did not rise significantly by C4D1, CD4+ TCR diversity did. Newly diagnosed patients had diversity similar to the baseline diversity of complete responders.

Germline CDR1 is SGHRS and CDR2 is YFSETQ. With V trimmed by 2 bases and J by 2 bases, 1 base remained unmatched. The CDR3 covers 14 residues. The sample was CD4+ T cells from blood, taken before the fourth cycle of nivolumab. The TCR originated in a human donor with classical Hodgkin lymphoma. V gene TRBV5-1 combines with J gene TRBJ1-3; 7 nucleotides match TRBD1. The CDR3, as DNA: TGCGCCAGCAGCTTTCAGGGGGCTGGAAACACCATATATTTT. It encodes CASSFQGAGNTIYF.